This T cell receptor beta chain was sequenced for a study of shared clonotypes between healthy human individuals. The CDR3 has 16 amino acids. Here immunoSEQ multiplex PCR was the method, and the copy in TCRdb shows in-frame clones only, minus some. The sample holds hundreds of thousands of clones, about 95% seen once. The specimen was naive CD4+ T cells sorted from blood. Noted subset: CD45RA+ positively selected. The sequence derives from a woman in her thirties in good health. V usage is TRBV21-1 and J usage is TRBJ2-5. TRBV21-1 is designated a pseudogene. The CDR3 sequence is CASSKAHRRKGETQYF. In DNA form, the CDR3 reads TGTGCCAGCAGCAAAGCCCACCGCAGGAAAGGGGAGACCCAGTACTTC.